This T cell receptor beta chain was identified in a study of blood T cell repertoires in COVID-19. Original processing notes: Amplifying reference gene primers gave estimates of nucleated cell counts. The method was immunoSEQ multiplex PCR; TCRdb's version includes in-frame clones alone and lacks a portion of them. Clone size and the V and J calls come from that table; the DNA yielded D and trimming. The sample has about 360,000 clones; roughly 86% are singletons. With 2 bases clipped from V and 1 base from J, the junction kept 9 bases outside the gene matches. The germline CDR1 and CDR2 sequences are LNHNV and YYDKDF (reference sequence). There are 19 residues in the CDR3.

This sequence joins TRBV15 and TRBJ2-6; 9 nucleotides line up with TRBD1. The clonotype comes from a human donor in a cohort sampled during active COVID-19. The sequenced sample consisted of peripheral blood. CDR3 nucleotide sequence: TGTGCCACCAGCAGAAGCGGGACAGGGCCTGGGTCTGGGGCCAACGTCCTGACTTTC. It translates to CATSRSGTGPGSGANVLTF.